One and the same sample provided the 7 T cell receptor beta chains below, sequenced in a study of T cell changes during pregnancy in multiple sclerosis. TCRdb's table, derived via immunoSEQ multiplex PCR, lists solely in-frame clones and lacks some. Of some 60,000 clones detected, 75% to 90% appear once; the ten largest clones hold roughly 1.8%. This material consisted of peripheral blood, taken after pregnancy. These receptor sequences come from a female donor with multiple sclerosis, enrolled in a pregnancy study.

CDR3 DNA: TGTGCCAGCAGCTCGCACGCGGGCATCTCGAATCAGCCCCAGCATTTT. This encodes CASSSHAGISNQPQHF. The J gene is TRBJ1-5, the V gene TRBV5-4; D not certain. The CDR3 runs to 16 residues. Germline lookup yields CDR1 SGHNT and CDR2 YYREEE (reference sequence). The V gene lost 3 bases and the J gene lost 4 bases, with 17 bases spanning the gap.

CDR3: CAWRRLARETQYF. Written as DNA, the CDR3 is TGTGCCTGGAGGCGACTAGCGAGGGAGACCCAGTACTTC. This chain links TRBV30 with TRBJ2-5, with 8 bases fitting TRBD2. The germline V gene has CDR1 GTSNPN and CDR2 SVGIG (reference sequence). The CDR3 is 13 residues long. The junction had 5 bases not matched to a gene; V was cut back by 3 bases and J by 5 bases.

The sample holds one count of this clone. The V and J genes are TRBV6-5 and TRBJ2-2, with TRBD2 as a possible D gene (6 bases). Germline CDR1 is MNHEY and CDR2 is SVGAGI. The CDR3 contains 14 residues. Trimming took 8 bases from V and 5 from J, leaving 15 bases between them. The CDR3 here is CASRKQAGTGELFF. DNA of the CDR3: TGTGCCAGCCGGAAGCAGGCGGGGACCGGGGAGCTGTTTTTT.

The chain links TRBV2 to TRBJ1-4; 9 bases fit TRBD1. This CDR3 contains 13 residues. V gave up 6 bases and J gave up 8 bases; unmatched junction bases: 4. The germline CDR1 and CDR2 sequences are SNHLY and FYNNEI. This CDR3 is CASRDRGQEKLFF. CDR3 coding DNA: TGTGCCAGCAGGGACAGGGGTCAGGAAAAACTGTTTTTT.

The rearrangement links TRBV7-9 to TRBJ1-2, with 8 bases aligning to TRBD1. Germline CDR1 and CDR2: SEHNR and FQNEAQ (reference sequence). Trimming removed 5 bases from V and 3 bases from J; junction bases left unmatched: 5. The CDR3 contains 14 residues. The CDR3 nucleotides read TGTGCCAGCAGCACCAGGACAGGGTACTATGGCTACACCTTC. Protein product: CASSTRTGYYGYTF.

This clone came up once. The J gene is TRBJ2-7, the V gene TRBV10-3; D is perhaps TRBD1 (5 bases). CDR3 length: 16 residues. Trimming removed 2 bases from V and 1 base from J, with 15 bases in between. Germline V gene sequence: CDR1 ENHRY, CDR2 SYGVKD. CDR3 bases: TGTGCCATCAGTGAGCCCCAGGGCAGGTTTTCCTACGAGCAGTACTTC. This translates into CAISEPQGRFSYEQYF.

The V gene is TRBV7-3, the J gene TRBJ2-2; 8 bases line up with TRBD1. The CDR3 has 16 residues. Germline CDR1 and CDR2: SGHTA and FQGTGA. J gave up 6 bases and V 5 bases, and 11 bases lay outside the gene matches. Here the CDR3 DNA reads TGTGCCAGCAGCCGTCAGGGCGGACAGGGAGCCGGGGAGCTGTTTTTT. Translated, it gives CASSRQGGQGAGELFF. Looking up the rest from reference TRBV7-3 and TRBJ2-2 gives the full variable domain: GAGVSQTPSNKVTEKGKYVELRCDPISGHTALYWYRQSLGQGPEFLIYFQGTGAADDSGLPNDRFFAVRPEGSVSTLKIQRTERGDSAVYLCASSRQGGQGAGELFFGEGSRLTVL.